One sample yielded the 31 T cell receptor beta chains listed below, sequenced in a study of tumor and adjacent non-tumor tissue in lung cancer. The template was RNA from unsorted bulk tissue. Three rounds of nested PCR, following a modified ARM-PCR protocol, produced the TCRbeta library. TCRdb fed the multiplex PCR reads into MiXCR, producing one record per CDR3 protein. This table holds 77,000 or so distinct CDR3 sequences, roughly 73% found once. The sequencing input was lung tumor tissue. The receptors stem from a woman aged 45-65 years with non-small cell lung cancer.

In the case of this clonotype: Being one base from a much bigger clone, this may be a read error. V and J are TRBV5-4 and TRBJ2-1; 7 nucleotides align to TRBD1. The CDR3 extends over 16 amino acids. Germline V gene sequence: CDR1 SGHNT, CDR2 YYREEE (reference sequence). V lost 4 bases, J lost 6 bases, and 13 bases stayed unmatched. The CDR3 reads CASSGTETGQGNEQFF. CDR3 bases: TGTGCCAGCAGCGGAACCGAGACAGGGCAAGGCAATGAGCAGTTCTTC.

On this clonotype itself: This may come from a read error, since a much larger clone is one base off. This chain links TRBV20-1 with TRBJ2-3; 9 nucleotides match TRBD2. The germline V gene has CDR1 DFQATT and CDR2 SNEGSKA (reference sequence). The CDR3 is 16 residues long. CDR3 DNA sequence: TGCAGTGCTATATCTAGACTAGCGGAGACGGTAGATACGCACTATTTT. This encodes CSAISRLAETVDTHYF.

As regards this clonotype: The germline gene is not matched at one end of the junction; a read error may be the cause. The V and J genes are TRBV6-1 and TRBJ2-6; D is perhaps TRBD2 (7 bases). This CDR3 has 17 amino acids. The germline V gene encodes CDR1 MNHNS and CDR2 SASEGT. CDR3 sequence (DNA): TGTGCCAGAAGTGAAGTGGGAGGGGGTGATGGGTCCAACGTCCTGACTTTC. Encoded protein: CARSEVGGGDGSNVLTF.

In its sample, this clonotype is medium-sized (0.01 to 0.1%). The CDR3 nucleotides read TGTGCCAGCAGTCTTTACCCCACTACCAGGGTTCAAACTGAAGCTTTCTTT. As protein: CASSLYPTTRVQTEAFF. The rearrangement links TRBV12-3 or TRBV12-4 to TRBJ1-1; a weak D match, TRBD1 (5 bases). The CDR3 is 17 amino acids. Trimming pared 5 bases from V and 5 bases from J, leaving 24 bases between.

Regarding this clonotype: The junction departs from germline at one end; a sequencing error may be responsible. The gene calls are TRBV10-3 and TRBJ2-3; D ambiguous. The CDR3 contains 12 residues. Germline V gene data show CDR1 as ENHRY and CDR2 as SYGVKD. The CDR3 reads CTISEDPDTLYF. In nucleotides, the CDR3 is TGTACCATCAGTGAGGATCCAGATACGCTGTATTTT.

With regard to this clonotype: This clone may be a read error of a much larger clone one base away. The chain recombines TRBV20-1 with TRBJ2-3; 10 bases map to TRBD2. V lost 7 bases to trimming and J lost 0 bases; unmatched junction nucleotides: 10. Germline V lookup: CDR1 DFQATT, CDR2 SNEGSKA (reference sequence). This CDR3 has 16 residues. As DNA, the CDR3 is TGCAGTGTTAGGTCCCTAGCGGGAGCTAGCACAGATACGCAGTATTTT. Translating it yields CSVRSLAGASTDTQYF.

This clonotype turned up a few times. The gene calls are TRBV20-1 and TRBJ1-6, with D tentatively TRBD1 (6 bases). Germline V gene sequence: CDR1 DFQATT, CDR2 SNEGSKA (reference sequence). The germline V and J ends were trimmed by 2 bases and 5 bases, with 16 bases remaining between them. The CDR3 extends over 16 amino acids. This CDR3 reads CSARFRTASHNSPLHF. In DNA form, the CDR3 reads TGCAGTGCTAGATTCAGGACAGCGTCACATAATTCACCCCTCCACTTT.

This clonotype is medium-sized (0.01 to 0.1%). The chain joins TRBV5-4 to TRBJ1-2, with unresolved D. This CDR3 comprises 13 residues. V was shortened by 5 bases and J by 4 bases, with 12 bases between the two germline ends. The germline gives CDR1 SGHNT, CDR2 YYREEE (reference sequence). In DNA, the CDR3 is TGTGCCAGCAGGCCTGATACAATCTATGGCTACACCTTC. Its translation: CASRPDTIYGYTF.

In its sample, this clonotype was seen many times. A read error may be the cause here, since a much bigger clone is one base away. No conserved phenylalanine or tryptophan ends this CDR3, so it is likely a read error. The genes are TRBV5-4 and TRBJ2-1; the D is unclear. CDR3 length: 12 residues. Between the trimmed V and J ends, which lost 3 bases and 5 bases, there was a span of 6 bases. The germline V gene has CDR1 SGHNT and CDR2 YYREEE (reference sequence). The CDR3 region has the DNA TGTGCCAGCAGCTCGACGGACAATGAGCAGTTCCTC. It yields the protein CASSSTDNEQFL.

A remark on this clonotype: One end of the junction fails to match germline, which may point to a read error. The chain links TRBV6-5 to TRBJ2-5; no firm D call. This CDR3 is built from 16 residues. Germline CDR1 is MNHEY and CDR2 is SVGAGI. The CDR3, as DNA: TGTGCCAGCGGTTACGATATTCTAAGGGTCCAAGAGACCCAGTACTTC. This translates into CASGYDILRVQETQYF.

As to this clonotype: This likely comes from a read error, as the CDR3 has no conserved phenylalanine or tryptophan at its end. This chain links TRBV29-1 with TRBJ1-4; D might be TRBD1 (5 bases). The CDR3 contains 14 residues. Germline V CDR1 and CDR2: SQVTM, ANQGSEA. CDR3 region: CSVEGSGSNEELFL. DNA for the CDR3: TGCAGCGTTGAAGGTTCAGGGAGCAATGAAGAACTGTTTCTT.

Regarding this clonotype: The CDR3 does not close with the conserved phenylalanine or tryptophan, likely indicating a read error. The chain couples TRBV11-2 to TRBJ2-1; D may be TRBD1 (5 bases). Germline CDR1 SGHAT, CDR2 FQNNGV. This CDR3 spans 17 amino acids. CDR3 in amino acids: CASSLAQGAGIYNGQFL. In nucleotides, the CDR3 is TGTGCCAGCAGCTTAGCCCAGGGTGCAGGGATCTACAATGGGCAGTTCTTG.

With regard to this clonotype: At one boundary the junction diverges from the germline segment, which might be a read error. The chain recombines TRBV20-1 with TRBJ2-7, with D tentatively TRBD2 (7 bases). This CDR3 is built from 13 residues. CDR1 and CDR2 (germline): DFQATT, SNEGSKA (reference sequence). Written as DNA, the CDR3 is TGCAGCGCTAAAGGGGGGGCGCTCTACGAGCAGTACTTC. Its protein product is CSAKGGALYEQYF.

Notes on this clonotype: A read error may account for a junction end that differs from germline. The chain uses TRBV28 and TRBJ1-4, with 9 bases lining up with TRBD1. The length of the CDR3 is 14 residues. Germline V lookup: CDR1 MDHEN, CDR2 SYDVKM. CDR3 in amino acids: CSSSRDREREKLFF. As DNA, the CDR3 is TGTTCCAGCAGTCGGGACAGGGAAAGGGAAAAACTGTTTTTT.

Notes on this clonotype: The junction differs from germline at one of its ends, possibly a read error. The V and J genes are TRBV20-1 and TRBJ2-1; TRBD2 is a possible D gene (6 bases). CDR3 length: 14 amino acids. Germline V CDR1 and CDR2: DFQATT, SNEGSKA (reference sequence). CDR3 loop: CSTRGAEGGYEQFF. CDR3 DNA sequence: TGCAGTACTAGAGGTGCGGAGGGAGGATATGAGCAGTTCTTC.

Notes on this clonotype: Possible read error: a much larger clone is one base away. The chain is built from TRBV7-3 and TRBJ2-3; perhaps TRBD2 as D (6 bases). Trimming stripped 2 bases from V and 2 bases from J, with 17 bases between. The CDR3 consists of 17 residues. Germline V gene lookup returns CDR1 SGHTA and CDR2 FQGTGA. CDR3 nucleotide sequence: TGTGCCAGCAGCTTACCGAGGGAGGAGGGGCCCACAGATACGCAGTATTTT. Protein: CASSLPREEGPTDTQYF.

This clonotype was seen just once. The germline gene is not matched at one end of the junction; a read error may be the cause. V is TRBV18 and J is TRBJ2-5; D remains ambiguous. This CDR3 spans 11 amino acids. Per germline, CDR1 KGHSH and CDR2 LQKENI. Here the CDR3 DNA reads TGTGCCGGCTCATCCGTGGAGACCCAGTACTTC. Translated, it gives CAGSSVETQYF.

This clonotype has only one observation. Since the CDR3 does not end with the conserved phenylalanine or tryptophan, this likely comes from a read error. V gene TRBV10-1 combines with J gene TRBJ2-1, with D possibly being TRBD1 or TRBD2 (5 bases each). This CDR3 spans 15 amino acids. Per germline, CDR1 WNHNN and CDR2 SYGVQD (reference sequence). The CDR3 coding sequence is TGCGCTAGCCAAGTAGTGGGGACCGGGCAGAATGAGCAGTTCTTA. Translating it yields CASQVVGTGQNEQFL.

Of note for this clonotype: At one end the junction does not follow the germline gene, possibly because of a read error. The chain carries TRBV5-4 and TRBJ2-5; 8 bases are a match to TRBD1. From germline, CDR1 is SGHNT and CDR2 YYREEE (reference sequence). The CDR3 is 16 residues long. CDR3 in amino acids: CANSARQGNSRETQYF. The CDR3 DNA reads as TGTGCCAACAGCGCAAGACAGGGGAACAGTCGAGAGACCCAATACTTC.

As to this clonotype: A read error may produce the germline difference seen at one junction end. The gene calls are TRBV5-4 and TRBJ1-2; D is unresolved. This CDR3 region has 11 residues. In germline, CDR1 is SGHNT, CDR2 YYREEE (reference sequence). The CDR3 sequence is CASSYNYVYAF. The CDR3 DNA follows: TGTGCCAGCAGCTACAACTATGTCTACGCCTTC. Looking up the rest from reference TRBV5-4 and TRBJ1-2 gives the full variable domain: ETGVTQSPTHLIKTRGQQVTLRCSSQSGHNTVSWYQQALGQGPQFIFQYYREEENGRGNFPPRFSGLQFPNYSSELNVNALELDDSALYLCASSYNYVYAFGSGTRLTVV.

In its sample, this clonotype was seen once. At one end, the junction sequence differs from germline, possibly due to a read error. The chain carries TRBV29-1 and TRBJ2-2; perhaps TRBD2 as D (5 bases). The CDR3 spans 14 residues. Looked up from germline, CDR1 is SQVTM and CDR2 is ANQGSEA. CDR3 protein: CSVALGHLTGELYF. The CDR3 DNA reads TGCAGCGTCGCCTTGGGCCACCTAACCGGGGAGCTGTATTTT.

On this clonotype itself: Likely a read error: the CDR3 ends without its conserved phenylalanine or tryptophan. The CDR3 sequence: CASSPGTASYGYTL. The CDR3 coding sequence is TGTGCCAGCAGTCCCGGGACAGCATCCTATGGCTACACCTTA. J is TRBJ1-2 and V is TRBV6-6; 7 bases align to TRBD1. Germline V gene sequence: CDR1 MNHNY, CDR2 SVGAGI (reference sequence). CDR3 size: 14 residues. V lost 5 bases and J lost 4; bases outside the gene matches: 7.

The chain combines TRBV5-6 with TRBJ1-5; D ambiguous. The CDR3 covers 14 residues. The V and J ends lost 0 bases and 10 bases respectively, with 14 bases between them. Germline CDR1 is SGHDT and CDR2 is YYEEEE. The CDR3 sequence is CASSLGQSDQPQHF. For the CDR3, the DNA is TGTGCCAGCAGCTTGGGGCAGAGTGACCAACCCCAGCATTTT.

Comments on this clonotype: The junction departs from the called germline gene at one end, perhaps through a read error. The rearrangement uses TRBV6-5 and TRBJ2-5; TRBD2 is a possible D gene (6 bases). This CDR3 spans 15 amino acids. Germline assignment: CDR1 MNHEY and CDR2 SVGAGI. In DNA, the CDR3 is TGTGTCAGCTGTTACTCGAGAGGAGGGCAAGAGACCCAGTACTTC. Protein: CVSCYSRGGQETQYF.

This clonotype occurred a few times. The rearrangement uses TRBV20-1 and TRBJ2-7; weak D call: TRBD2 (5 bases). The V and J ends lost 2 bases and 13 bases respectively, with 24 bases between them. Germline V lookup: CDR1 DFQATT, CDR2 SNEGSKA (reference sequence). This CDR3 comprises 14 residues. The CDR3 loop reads CSARSTGIGNIPYF. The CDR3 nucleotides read TGCAGTGCTAGATCTACCGGGATAGGTAATATTCCCTACTTC.

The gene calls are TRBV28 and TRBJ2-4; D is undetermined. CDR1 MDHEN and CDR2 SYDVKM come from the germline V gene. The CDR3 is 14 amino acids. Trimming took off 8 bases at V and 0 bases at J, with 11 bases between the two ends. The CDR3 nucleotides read TGTGCCAGCGGTCCCGCAGGAGCCAAAAACATTCAGTACTTC. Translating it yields CASGPAGAKNIQYF.

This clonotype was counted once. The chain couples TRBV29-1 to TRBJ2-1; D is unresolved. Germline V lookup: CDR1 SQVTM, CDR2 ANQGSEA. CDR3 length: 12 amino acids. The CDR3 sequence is CNVPKTFNEQFF. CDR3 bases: TGCAATGTTCCTAAAACTTTCAATGAGCAGTTCTTC.

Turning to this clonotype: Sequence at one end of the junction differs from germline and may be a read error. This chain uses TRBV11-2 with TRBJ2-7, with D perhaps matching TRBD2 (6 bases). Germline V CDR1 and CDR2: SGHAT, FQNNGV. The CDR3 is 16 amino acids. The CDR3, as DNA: TGTGTCAGCAGCCCTGGGGGACTTTTGTTTCTCTACGAGCAGTACTTC. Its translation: CVSSPGGLLFLYEQYF.

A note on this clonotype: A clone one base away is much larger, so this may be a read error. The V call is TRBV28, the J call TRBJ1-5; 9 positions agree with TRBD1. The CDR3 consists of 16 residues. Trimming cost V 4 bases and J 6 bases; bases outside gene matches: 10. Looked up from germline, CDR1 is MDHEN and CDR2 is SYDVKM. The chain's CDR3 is CASSSSGQGRSQPQHF. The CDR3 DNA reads TGTGCCAGCAGTTCCAGCGGACAGGGGAGGAGTCAGCCCCAGCATTTT. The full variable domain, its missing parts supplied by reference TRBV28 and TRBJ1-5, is DVKVTQSSRYLVKRTGEKVFLECVQDMDHENMFWYRQDPGLGLRLIYFSYDVKMKEKGDIPEGYSVSREKKERFSLILESASTNQTSMYLCASSSSGQGRSQPQHFGDGTRLSIL.

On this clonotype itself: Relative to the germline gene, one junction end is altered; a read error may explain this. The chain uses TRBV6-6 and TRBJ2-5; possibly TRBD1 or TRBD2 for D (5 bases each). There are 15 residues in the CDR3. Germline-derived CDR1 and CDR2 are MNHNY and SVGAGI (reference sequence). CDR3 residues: CASSPRDPVGETQYF. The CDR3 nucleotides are TGTGCCAGCAGTCCCCGGGACCCAGTTGGGGAGACTCAGTACTTC.

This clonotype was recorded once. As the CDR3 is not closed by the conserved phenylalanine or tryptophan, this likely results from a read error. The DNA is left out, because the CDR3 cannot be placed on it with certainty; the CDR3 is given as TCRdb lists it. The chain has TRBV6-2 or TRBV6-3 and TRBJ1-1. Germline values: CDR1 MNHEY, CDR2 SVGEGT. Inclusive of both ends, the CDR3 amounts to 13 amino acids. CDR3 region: CVSSYSSDRIASI.